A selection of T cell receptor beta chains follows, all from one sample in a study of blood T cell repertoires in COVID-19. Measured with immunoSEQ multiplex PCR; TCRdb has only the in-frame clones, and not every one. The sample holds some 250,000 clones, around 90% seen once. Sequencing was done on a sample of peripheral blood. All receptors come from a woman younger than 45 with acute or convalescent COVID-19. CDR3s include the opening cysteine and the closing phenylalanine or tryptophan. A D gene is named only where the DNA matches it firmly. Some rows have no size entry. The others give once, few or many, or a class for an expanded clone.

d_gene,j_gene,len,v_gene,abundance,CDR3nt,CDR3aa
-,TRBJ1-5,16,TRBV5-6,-,TGTGCCAGCAGCCGGCGGCAGGGTTTGCCTAATCAGCCCCAGCATTTT,CASSRRQGLPNQPQHF
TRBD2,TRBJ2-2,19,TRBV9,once,TGTGCCAGCAGCGTAGGACTAGCGGGAGGGCCATCCTACACCGGGGAGCTGTTTTTT,CASSVGLAGGPSYTGELFF
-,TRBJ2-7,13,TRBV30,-,TGTGCCTGGAGGTTGGGAGAAGCCTACGAGCAGTACTTC,CAWRLGEAYEQYF
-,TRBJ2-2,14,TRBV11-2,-,TGTGCCAGCAGCCCCTTACAGGGAACCGGGGAGCTGTTTTTT,CASSPLQGTGELFF
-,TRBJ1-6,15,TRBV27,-,TGTGCCAGCAGTTTACTTCGACAGAGCCATTCACCCCTCCACTTT,CASSLLRQSHSPLHF
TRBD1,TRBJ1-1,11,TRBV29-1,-,TGCAGCGTACAGGGGGACACTGAAGCTTTCTTT,CSVQGDTEAFF
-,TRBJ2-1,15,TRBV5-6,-,TGTGCCAGCAGGTACCGGGACACAGTCTACAATGAGCAGTTCTTC,CASRYRDTVYNEQFF
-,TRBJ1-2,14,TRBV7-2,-,TGTGCCAGCAGCTTAGGAGGCAGGGACTATGGCTACACCTTC,CASSLGGRDYGYTF
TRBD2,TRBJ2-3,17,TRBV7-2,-,TGTGCCAGCAGCTTTGAAAGCGGGAGGGCCCTCACAGATACGCAGTATTTT,CASSFESGRALTDTQYF
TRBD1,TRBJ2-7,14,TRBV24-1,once,TGTGCCACCAGTGACGCCGGGACAGGCTACGAGCAGTACTTC,CATSDAGTGYEQYF
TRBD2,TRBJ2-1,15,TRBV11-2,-,TGTGCCAGCAGCTCCCAGCGGGGCTCCTACAATGAGCAGTTCTTC,CASSSQRGSYNEQFF
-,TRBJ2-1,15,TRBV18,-,TGTGCCAGCTCACCAAACGCGGGGCTTAACAATGAGCAGTTCTTC,CASSPNAGLNNEQFF
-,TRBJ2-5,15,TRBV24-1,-,TGTGCCACCAGCGAACCTACCAACGGTATCGAGACCCAGTACTTC,CATSEPTNGIETQYF
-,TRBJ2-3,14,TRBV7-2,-,TGTGCCAGCAGCTCTACAGTCCTCACAGATACGCAGTATTTT,CASSSTVLTDTQYF